These 19 T cell receptor beta chains came from one sample sequenced in a study of Ad26.COV2.S vaccination and SARS-CoV-2 variants. Regarding treatment: approximately 18 received Ad26.COV2.S at low or high dose, single or two shots; about 5 received placebo; per-sample allocation not given. Sampling happened 63 days after the first vaccine or placebo injection. Using immunoSEQ multiplex PCR, the repertoire was profiled, and TCRdb retains in-frame clones only, with some absent. This sample has 300,000 to 500,000 clones; about 88% occur once, and the top ten carry roughly 3.5%. The starting material was peripheral blood, obtained in a trial of Ad26.COV2.S vaccine versus placebo. The receptors here all came from a person aged 18-65 years who received the Ad26.COV2.S COVID-19 vaccine or a placebo.

The J gene is TRBJ2-3, the V gene TRBV15; perhaps TRBD1 as D (7 bases). Germline values: CDR1 LNHNV, CDR2 YYDKDF (reference sequence). V was cut by 3 bases and J by 2 bases, with 12 bases left in between. The CDR3 sequence is 15 residues long. CDR3 coding DNA: TGTGCCACCAGCAGTCGCGGGACAGTCACAGATACGCAGTATTTT. The encoded protein is CATSSRGTVTDTQYF.

The chain employs TRBV6-2 or TRBV6-3 and TRBJ2-7; 7 bases fit TRBD2. Germline CDR1 MNHEY, CDR2 SVGEGT. V lost 4 bases to trimming and J lost 0 bases; unmatched junction nucleotides: 6. The CDR3 spans 15 residues. The CDR3: CASSSPAGDSYEQYF. In nucleotides, the CDR3 is TGTGCCAGCAGTTCCCCTGCGGGGGACTCCTACGAGCAGTACTTC.

The chain has TRBV5-1 and TRBJ2-5, with a tentative D call TRBD2 (7 bases). Looked up from germline, CDR1 is SGHRS and CDR2 is YFSETQ. V lost 1 base and J lost 5, with 9 bases in between. This CDR3 contains 13 residues. CDR3: CASSLRGGETQYF. Written as DNA, the CDR3 is TGCGCCAGCAGCTTGAGGGGGGGCGAGACCCAGTACTTC.

CDR3 nucleotides: TGTGCCACCCATCAGGGGAGTAATCAGCCCCAGCATTTT. Its translation is CATHQGSNQPQHF. This chain connects TRBV19 to TRBJ1-5, with a weak D call TRBD1 (6 bases). Germline-derived CDR1 and CDR2 are LNHDA and SQIVND (reference sequence). V gave up 10 bases and J gave up 4 bases, with 14 bases separating them. The CDR3 spans 13 residues.

This clone was found a few times. V and J are TRBV4-2 and TRBJ2-2, with unresolved D. Trimming stripped 0 bases from V and 7 bases from J, with 9 bases between. Germline lookup yields CDR1 LGHNA and CDR2 YNFKEQ. The CDR3 is 14 amino acids. The CDR3 nucleotides are TGTGCCAGCAGCCAAGATCTCCTAGTCGGGGAGCTGTTTTTT. Its protein is CASSQDLLVGELFF.

This clone has only a few counts. The chain is built from TRBV6-1 and TRBJ1-1, with D perhaps TRBD1 (6 bases). Germline CDR1 and CDR2: MNHNS and SASEGT. V was shortened by 3 bases and J by 1 base, with 12 bases between the two germline ends. The CDR3 runs 15 residues. CDR3 nucleotides: TGTGCCAGCAGTGATCCCGGGACACCGAACACTGAAGCTTTCTTT. It specifies CASSDPGTPNTEAFF.

This clone was counted once. The rearrangement links TRBV5-5 to TRBJ1-1, with D perhaps matching TRBD1 (5 bases). This CDR3 spans 15 amino acids. Trimming shortened V by 5 bases and J by 1 base, and 15 bases separated the two germline ends. The germline V gene encodes CDR1 SGHKS and CDR2 YYEKEE (reference sequence). The DNA of the CDR3 is TGTGCCAGCAGGGGTCAGGGAGGTTCGAACACTGAAGCTTTCTTT. This sequence encodes CASRGQGGSNTEAFF.

This chain links TRBV6-1 with TRBJ2-7; weak D call: TRBD1 (5 bases). Germline CDR1 MNHNS, CDR2 SASEGT. This CDR3 contains 14 residues. Trimming stripped 3 bases from V and 5 bases from J, with 14 bases between. The CDR3 loop reads CASSEPTRGNEQYF. The CDR3 DNA is TGTGCCAGCAGTGAGCCGACAAGGGGTAACGAGCAGTACTTC.

About this clone: A much bigger clone sits one base away, suggesting this may be a read error. This chain joins TRBV2 and TRBJ2-2; maybe TRBD2 (5 bases). The CDR3 is 14 residues long. Looked up from germline, CDR1 is SNHLY and CDR2 is FYNNEI. The CDR3 reads CTSSRQRDTGELFF. The DNA for the CDR3 is TGTACCAGCAGCCGCCAGAGGGACACCGGGGAGCTGTTTTTT.

The V gene is TRBV20-1, the J gene TRBJ1-3, with D maybe TRBD1 (6 bases). The V end lost 5 bases, the J end lost 9 bases, and 11 bases lay between the germline ends. Germline CDR1 reads DFQATT; CDR2 reads SNEGSKA (reference sequence). The CDR3 has 11 amino acids. The CDR3 DNA follows: TGCAGTGCTCCAAGGGGGGGCACCATATATTTT. Translating gives CSAPRGGTIYF.

The chain links TRBV4-3 to TRBJ1-4, with unresolved D. Trimming took 0 bases from V and 1 from J, leaving 6 bases between them. The CDR3 extends over 15 amino acids. CDR1 LGHNA and CDR2 YSLEER come from the germline V gene. The CDR3 spells CASSQDAITNEKLFF. The CDR3 DNA sequence: TGCGCCAGCAGCCAAGATGCGATAACTAATGAAAAACTGTTTTTT.

The chain uses TRBV2 and TRBJ2-2; D unclear. Trimming cost V 6 bases and J 1 base, with 9 bases left between them. This CDR3 has 14 residues. CDR1 and CDR2 from the germline V gene are SNHLY and FYNNEI. DNA of the CDR3: TGTGCCAGCAGGGATAGCCTGAACACCGGGGAGCTGTTTTTT. Residues: CASRDSLNTGELFF.

The V gene is TRBV30, the J gene TRBJ2-1; 14 bases fit TRBD2. The CDR3 runs 15 residues. Per the germline V gene, CDR1 is GTSNPN and CDR2 is SVGIG (reference sequence). V lost 3 bases to trimming and J lost 7 bases; unmatched junction nucleotides: 5. As DNA, the CDR3 is TGTGCCTGGAGCGGGACTAGCGGGGGCCCAAATGAGCAGTTCTTC. Translating gives CAWSGTSGGPNEQFF.

The rearrangement links TRBV10-3 to TRBJ2-7; the D is unclear. This CDR3 contains 11 residues. Germline values: CDR1 ENHRY, CDR2 SYGVKD. V was pared by 7 bases and J by 6 bases, with 10 bases between. The CDR3 loop reads CAITDGIEQYF. The CDR3 region has the DNA TGTGCCATCACGGACGGTATCGAGCAGTACTTC.

The rearrangement links TRBV4-1 to TRBJ2-1, with D uncertain. Germline V gene data show CDR1 as MGHRA and CDR2 as YSYEKL. This CDR3 is 17 amino acids long. V lost 4 bases, J lost 4 bases, and 20 bases lay in between. The CDR3 protein is CASSPKRPPRRYNEQFF. The CDR3 DNA sequence: TGCGCCAGCAGCCCAAAGAGACCCCCAAGACGATACAATGAGCAGTTCTTC.

CDR3 protein: CASSEGGQGVYEQYF. DNA for the CDR3: TGCGCCAGCAGTGAGGGGGGACAGGGGGTTTACGAGCAGTACTTC. This chain joins TRBV10-2 and TRBJ2-7; 11 bases line up with TRBD1. In germline, CDR1 is WSHSY, CDR2 SAAADI. The CDR3 is made up of 15 amino acids. Trimming cost V 2 bases and J 4 bases; bases outside gene matches: 4.

This chain links TRBV5-1 with TRBJ1-4; 9 nucleotides line up with TRBD1. Germline values: CDR1 SGHRS, CDR2 YFSETQ. CDR3 length: 16 residues. With V trimmed by 3 bases and J by 7 bases, 10 bases remained unmatched. Here the CDR3 reads CASSYNRGQTGEKLFF. CDR3 nucleotide sequence: TGCGCCAGCAGCTATAACAGGGGGCAGACTGGTGAAAAACTGTTTTTT.

The chain combines TRBV5-6 with TRBJ2-3; D remains ambiguous. CDR3 length: 16 amino acids. Germline CDR1 and CDR2: SGHDT and YYEEEE. Trimming pared 0 bases from V and 4 bases from J, leaving 15 bases between. The CDR3 is CASSLVRTPRPDTQYF. The CDR3 nucleotides are TGTGCCAGCAGCTTGGTACGGACCCCACGCCCAGATACGCAGTATTTT.

The gene calls are TRBV7-9 and TRBJ2-2; a weak D match, TRBD1 (5 bases). The germline CDR1 and CDR2 sequences are SEHNR and FQNEAQ (reference sequence). V lost 5 bases and J 0 bases, leaving 10 bases between the germline ends. The CDR3 length is 15 residues. This CDR3 is CASSQGFTNTGELFF. Written as DNA, the CDR3 is TGTGCCAGCAGCCAGGGATTTACGAACACCGGGGAGCTGTTTTTT.